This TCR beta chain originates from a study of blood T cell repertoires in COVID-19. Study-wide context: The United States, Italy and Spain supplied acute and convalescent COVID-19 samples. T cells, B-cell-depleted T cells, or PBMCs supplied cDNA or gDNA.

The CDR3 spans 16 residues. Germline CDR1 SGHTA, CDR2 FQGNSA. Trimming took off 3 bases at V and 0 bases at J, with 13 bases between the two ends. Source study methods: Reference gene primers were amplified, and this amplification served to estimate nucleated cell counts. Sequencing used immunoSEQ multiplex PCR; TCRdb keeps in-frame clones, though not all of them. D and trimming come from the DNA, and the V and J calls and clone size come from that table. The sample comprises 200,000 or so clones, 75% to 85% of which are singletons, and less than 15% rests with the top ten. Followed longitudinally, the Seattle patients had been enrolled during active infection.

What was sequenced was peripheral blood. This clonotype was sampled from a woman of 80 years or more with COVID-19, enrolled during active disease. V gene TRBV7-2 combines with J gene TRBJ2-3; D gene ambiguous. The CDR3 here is CASSFIFASSTDTQYF. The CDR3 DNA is TGTGCCAGCAGCTTCATTTTCGCGTCTAGCACAGATACGCAGTATTTT.